Sequencing of this TCR beta chain was carried out in a study of cytomegalovirus exposure and HLA in healthy donors. Study outcomes and limitations: Later findings reportedly placed an Asian-associated ancestry cluster below the approximately 670-donor mean for N-insertions. Productive rates of about 90% or about 30% were seen for most TCR beta V segments in an earlier analysis.

As for this clone: Its target is unknown.

The CDR3 covers 18 residues. Primers for the PCR totalled 60 Vbeta and 13 Jbeta. Profiling relied on immunoSEQ multiplex PCR, and the TCRdb table lists in-frame clones only, not all of them. The table lists some 98,000 clones, more than 60% of them singletons, with about a tenth in the top ten. Sampled while nominally healthy, donors likely had unrecorded immune exposures. The sample consisted of PBMCs. This receptor was taken from a man younger than 30 in good health and CMV-seropositive. The chain employs TRBV21-1 and TRBJ1-5; whether TRBD1, the table's D call, matches the DNA was not checked. TRBV21-1 is given as a pseudogene. The CDR3 protein is CASISDRAGILSNQPQHF. The DNA for the CDR3 is TGTGCCAGCATCTCGGACAGGGCCGGAATCCTTAGCAATCAGCCCCAGCATTTT.